This record covers a single T cell receptor (beta chain). What it recognizes is unknown. These data originate in a study of T cell repertoires in cytomegalovirus infection. Study at large: Public TCR beta signatures marked donors with CMV infection and the matching HLA.

Each CDR3 protein gets one entry after TCRdb re-called the reads with MiXCR. The sample holds some 180,000 distinct CDR3 sequences, about 18% seen once. Germline CDR1 reads SQVTM; CDR2 reads ANQGSEA. V was cut by 0 bases and J by 3 bases, with 16 bases left in between. CDR3 length: 16 residues. Study-wide results and limits: What dominated the ex vivo response were HLA-C-restricted CMV-specific TCR beta clonotypes.

The material sequenced was CD8+ T cells from PBMCs. The sequence was collected from a human donor in good health (CMV status not recorded). Some clones in this sample may be carry-over from other donors' samples. This rearrangement joins TRBV29-1 to TRBJ2-3; either TRBD1 or TRBD2 may fit D (6 bases each). CDR3 nucleotide sequence: TGCAGCGTTGAAGAGAGGGGGACTTTGGGTACAGATACGCAGTATTTT. This codes for CSVEERGTLGTDTQYF.